Reported below is one T cell receptor (beta chain). Trimming stripped 4 bases from V and 1 base from J, with 17 bases between. CDR3 length: 16 amino acids. The germline V gene encodes CDR1 LGHNA and CDR2 YNFKEQ. Generated by immunoSEQ multiplex PCR, the TCRdb table keeps only in-frame clones and is missing some. Of 100,000 to 150,000 clones listed, roughly 90% are singletons. This sample is part of a study of control samples from healthy donors and cancer patients. The receptor's source is a man younger than 30 in good health. Source material: blood. This chain connects TRBV4-2 to TRBJ2-7; possibly TRBD2 for D (5 bases). The CDR3 region is CASSPLAGAKSYEQYF. DNA of the CDR3: TGTGCCAGCAGCCCCCTAGCAGGCGCAAAATCCTACGAGCAGTACTTC.